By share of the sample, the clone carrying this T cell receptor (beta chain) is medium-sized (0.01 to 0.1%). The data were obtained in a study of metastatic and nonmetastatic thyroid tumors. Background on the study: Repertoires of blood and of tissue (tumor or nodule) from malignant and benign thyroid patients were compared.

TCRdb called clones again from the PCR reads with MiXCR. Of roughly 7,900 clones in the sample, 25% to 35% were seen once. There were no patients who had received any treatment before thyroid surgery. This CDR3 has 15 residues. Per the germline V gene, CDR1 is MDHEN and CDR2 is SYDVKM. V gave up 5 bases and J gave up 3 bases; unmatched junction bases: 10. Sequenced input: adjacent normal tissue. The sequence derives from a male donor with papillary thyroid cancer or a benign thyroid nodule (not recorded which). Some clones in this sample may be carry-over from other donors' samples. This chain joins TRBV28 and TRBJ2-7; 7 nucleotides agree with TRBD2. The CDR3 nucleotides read TGTGCCAGCAGTCCTGGGGGGGGATCGATCTACGAGCAGTACTTC. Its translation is CASSPGGGSIYEQYF. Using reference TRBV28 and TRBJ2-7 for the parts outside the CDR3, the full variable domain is DVKVTQSSRYLVKRTGEKVFLECVQDMDHENMFWYRQDPGLGLRLIYFSYDVKMKEKGDIPEGYSVSREKKERFSLILESASTNQTSMYLCASSPGGGSIYEQYFGPGTRLTVT.